This TCR beta chain derives from a study of T cells in Graves' hyperthyroidism and ophthalmopathy (dated by TCRdb to about 2019). Broadly, across the study: Peripheral blood samples were taken at the time of initial diagnosis, prior to any treatment. To identify TCR V-J signatures that set the groups apart, the researchers used a discovery cohort of 90 to 100 patients, made up of 40 to 45 with Graves' ophthalmopathy and some 56 with stable Graves' hyperthyroidism. After blood sampling, hyperthyroidism patients were treated with methimazole at a starting dose of 30 mg daily, and ophthalmopathy patients were treated with high-dose intravenous methylprednisolone. Prospective prediction of ophthalmopathy was tested in an independent validation cohort of fewer than 20 hyperthyroidism patients and around 16 patients who later progressed to ophthalmopathy. The roughly 91 discovery patients were randomly split 7:3 into training and test sets. TCR Vbeta CDR3 sequencing of around 130 peripheral blood samples (roughly 41 ophthalmopathy, over 70 hyperthyroidism and approximately 17 progressor patients) is reported in the paper. In about 6 Graves' hyperthyroidism patients, the study also compared T-cell repertoires from thyroid tissue with T-cell repertoires from blood.

Ophthalmopathy patients had moderately to severely active disease, with a Clinical Activity Score of 3 or more, a NOSPECS grade of 4 or more, and a disease duration of less than 3 months. Any patient with an uncontrolled infection, another autoimmune disease, pregnancy or lactation was excluded. Diagnoses were based on clinical symptoms, serum thyroxine and TRAb, thyroid ultrasound and orbital computed tomography. Ficoll-Paque density gradient centrifugation was used to isolate PBMCs from 10 ml of fresh peripheral blood. Total RNA was extracted with Trizol reagent, and quality was checked on an Agilent 2100 Bioanalyzer. Amplification of TCR beta CDR3 regions was carried out from RNA transcripts. For the first round of RT-PCR on the TCR CDR3, the HTBI primer set was used together with the Qiagen OneStep RT-PCR kit. A second multiplex PCR round built the libraries, followed by size selection and purification. Sequencing of the libraries was done on an Illumina HiSeq2000 using paired-end 100 bp reads. Per the original workflow: SOAPnuke was used to process the raw data, removing reads that contained adapters or uncalled bases, had a mean Phred below 15, or lacked an exact match to the constant primer or identifier. High-quality paired reads were merged using COPE v1.2.5, and each unique nucleotide sequence was defined as a clonotype. MiTCR v1.1 was used to align the clonotypes against IMGT TRBV, TRBD and TRBJ reference segments. Only V-J combinations with frequency above 0.0001, covering 99% to 99.2% of repertoires, were analysed. A TCS score was defined as the ratio of F50 (clonal expansion) to E x V (chaos), with BLOSUM62-based TCRdist applied between CDR3 peptides within each V-J. Welch's t-statistics and random forest reduced around 520 V-J features to 13, which were used in a naive Bayes classifier (R e1071). Clones were called with MiXCR by TCRdb after fastp trimmed the public reads at Q25, and only in-frame beta chains were retained. When rows share a CDR3 protein, they turn into one entry using the most common DNA and genes. Here the V and J calls rest on TCRdb's processing, not on the authors' analysis. This sample lists around 600,000 distinct CDR3 sequences; approximately 15% were detected once. The ten largest clones add up to roughly 6.9% of the sample.

Ten or more counts support this clonotype. No cognate antigen has been identified for it. No base quality values were provided; no much bigger clone lies one nucleotide off. What the work shows at the level of the full study, not this receptor alone: No statistical method was used to fix the sample size in advance, and group allocation was not hidden from the investigators. Ophthalmopathy was separated from stable hyperthyroidism by a 13 V-J signature model, with approximately 86% sensitivity and about 81% specificity obtained in cross-validation and 80%/75% obtained in testing. During validation, the model predicted progression to ophthalmopathy a median of approximately 6.5 months ahead of onset, with roughly 65% sensitivity and 72.22% specificity. Most expanded thyroid clonotypes (frequency above 0.001) were also found in blood, which suggests that blood repertoires may mirror thyroid immune responses.

V is trimmed back by 1 base and J by 6 bases, and the junction contains 12 bases that no gene match accounts for. As encoded in the germline V gene (reference sequence), CDR1 is SEHNR while CDR2 is FQNEAQ. Measured from the cysteine to the phenylalanine, the CDR3 is 17 residues long. Only CDR3 DNA remains: 51 bases, in frame from the first base. This sequence originates from a woman younger than 35 with Graves' ophthalmopathy. Recombination connected TRBV7-9 to TRBJ2-1; TRBD2 fits 7 bases in the junction. The sequenced sample consisted of blood. The CDR3 amino acid sequence is: CASSLEVGGQWVNEQFF. The sequenced DNA is TGTGCCAGCAGCTTAGAAGTGGGAGGGCAGTGGGTCAATGAGCAGTTCTTC.